The sequence of this T cell receptor (beta chain) was determined in a study of blood T cell repertoires in COVID-19 (dated by TCRdb to 2019 to 2021). General notes on the study: The collaborator samples originated in the United States, Italy and Spain and spanned the acute and convalescent phases of COVID-19. The sample metadata nearly always contained a de-identified subject ID, COVID-19 status, age in years and sex. HLA class I and class II types, where available, came from metadata supplied by the sample provider rather than from assay-based typing. Samples came from the ongoing ImmuneRACE study (first 160 participants) plus 1,254 subjects from 6 global collaborators. The repertoires were made available in a free public database intended to serve as a resource for research on the immune response to SARS-CoV-2. Deeply sampled blood TCRbeta repertoires from subjects exposed to, actively infected with, or recovered from COVID-19 were included in the dataset. The material from the prospective study consisted of cDNA or gDNA derived from T cells, B-cell-depleted T cells, or PBMCs.

TCRbeta CDR3 regions were amplified from genomic DNA by means of the immunoSEQ Assay, a bias-controlled multiplex PCR. Under the source paper's analysis protocol: Within the assay, amplification of reference gene primers was used to estimate how many nucleated cells each sample contained. To quantify the absolute abundance of each unique TCRbeta CDR3 rearrangement, sequence reads were collapsed and filtered. For each sample, productive Simpson clonality was calculated by taking the square root of Simpson's diversity index across productive rearrangements. In TCRdb, the immuneACCESS table is reduced to in-frame sequences with V and J assigned. These tables do not hold every clone; where another copy was compared, an unresolved V gene accounts for under half, and the others remain unexplained. The V and J calls and clone size come from that table; D and trimming were worked out from the DNA. The sample data list over 600,000 clones, and about nine tenths of these were observed just once. The ten largest make up roughly 0.26% of the sample.

Summary of the overall study and its limitations: The quantity of clinical and demographic metadata differed by source and by participant and was supplied without curation.

V is cut by 4 bases and J by 4 bases, and the space between the germline ends is 12 bases. CDR1 and CDR2 were assigned from the germline V gene as KGHDR and SFDVKD. Including cysteine and phenylalanine, the CDR3 has 14 amino acids. Of the read, only the CDR3 DNA is kept; its 42 bases are in frame from base 1. Collaborating institutions collected whole blood in K2EDTA tubes following their own protocols. For TCRbeta analysis, collaborator samples were shipped as frozen whole blood, as isolated PBMCs, or as DNA extracted from either sample type. Concerning this clone: The clone's antigen remains unknown. No quality values exist for individual bases; no much larger clone is one base distant.

This receptor was identified in a woman aged 18-29 years with acute or convalescent COVID-19. The sequencing input was peripheral blood. Recombination linked TRBV24-1 to TRBJ1-2, with TRBD1 tentatively as D gene (5 bases match). The DNA sequence is as follows: TGTGCCACCAGTGACAGGGACTATGGCTATGGCTACACCTTC. Its translation reads: CATSDRDYGYGYTF.